A selection of T cell receptor beta chains follows, all from one sample in a study of blood T cell repertoires in COVID-19. The data were produced by immunoSEQ multiplex PCR, yet TCRdb's version contains in-frame clones alone and is incomplete. The sample lists a few hundred thousand clones; around 86% were seen once. The specimen was peripheral blood. These receptor sequences come from a man aged 50 or older with acute or convalescent COVID-19. The CDR3 runs from the conserved cysteine through the conserved F or W.

v_call cdr3_aa
TRBV10-2 CASQWTVLTEAFF
TRBV7-3 CASSFGQGETQYF
TRBV29-1 CSVELGAETQYF
TRBV11-2 CASRLLGGQETQYF
TRBV19 CASSLGGINQPQHF
TRBV6-5 CASSYEGQIGDTQYF
TRBV19 CASRETGTTNQPQHF
TRBV3-1/TRBV3-2 CASSGGAGDQPQHF
TRBV2 CASPSLPRTDTQYF
TRBV15 CATSRDTGGGQPQHF
TRBV11-3 CASSLVAGLYNEQFF
TRBV2 CASSAGQGEEKLFF
TRBV25-1 CASSEPRTGGTEAFF
TRBV2 CASSGGTPYEQYF
TRBV5-8 CASSLYGGISNQPQHF
TRBV4-1 CASSQDPRQGSNQPQHF
TRBV9 CASTGEQGARTEAFF
TRBV30 CAWAYRDRVKGGKFF
TRBV14 CASSQSLTDTQYF
TRBV7-2 CASSLVRNTIYF
TRBV6-5 CASSPRTGPLYGYTF
TRBV30 CAWRGGRTQYF
TRBV5-1 CASSPGTGGDNTEAFF
TRBV9 CASQTGPNYGYTF
TRBV12-5 CASAPGDSENIQYF
TRBV6-5 CASGQSYGYTF
TRBV10-1 CASSDSRTGGYEQYF
TRBV19 CASSMGGSVNEQFF
TRBV24-1 CATSDPGTGKRDEQFF
TRBV6-5 CASSYSKGGNTEAFF
TRBV18 CASSPPSLNTEAFF
TRBV19 CASSMGRNTEAFF
TRBV5-5 CASSATGNSGNTIYF
TRBV6-5 CASRVNRVQPQHF
TRBV30 CAWSDPGGSGELFF
TRBV3-1/TRBV3-2 CASSQGTSSGNTIYF
TRBV30 CAWTLADPTDTQYF
TRBV24-1 CATSASGNYNEQFF
TRBV7-9 CASTIQGQPEKLFF
TRBV15 CATSRAGGPNEKLFF
TRBV5-1 CASSWGQGYNSPLHF
TRBV2 CASSEGTAAEQYF
TRBV6-5 CASSYTDRGVAGELFF
TRBV4-1 CASSQEGGDNSPLHF
TRBV6-5 CASSLQGNSNQPQHF
TRBV7-2 CASSLSGGDQPQHF
TRBV19 CASRSRAAYEQYF
TRBV18 CASSPDSPLPNYGYTF
TRBV18 CASSLRRQATYEQYF
TRBV19 CASSIGQGRSGYTF
TRBV9 CASTRGATSTDTQYF
TRBV3-1/TRBV3-2 CASSQGQALTEAFF
TRBV5-1 CASSLGDRYRTF
TRBV18 CASSRASGTGGTEQFF